The sequence of this T cell receptor (beta chain) was determined in a study of T cell responses to AZD1222 COVID-19 vaccine. In germline, CDR1 is SGHVS, CDR2 FQNEAQ. With V trimmed by 3 bases and J by 4 bases, 7 bases remained unmatched. This CDR3 is 16 amino acids long. Using immunoSEQ multiplex PCR, the repertoire was profiled, and TCRdb retains in-frame clones only, with some absent. In the table there are nearly 200,000 clones, approximately 95% of which are singletons. The sequence was obtained from an adult who received the AZD1222 COVID-19 vaccine. Sample: peripheral blood, taken 28 days after the second AZD1222 dose. The rearrangement joins TRBV7-8 to TRBJ2-2; 8 bases map to TRBD1. CDR3 sequence: CASSLTRGQGTGELFF. The CDR3 DNA is TGTGCCAGCAGCTTGACCAGGGGGCAGGGCACCGGGGAGCTGTTTTTT. The full variable domain, completed using reference TRBV7-8 and TRBJ2-2, is GAGVSQSPRYKVAKRGQDVALRCDPISGHVSLFWYQQALGQGPEFLTYFQNEAQLDKSGLPSDRFFAERPEGSVSTLKIQRTQQEDSAVYLCASSLTRGQGTGELFFGEGSRLTVL.